The 19 T cell receptor beta chains reported below all come from one sample, sequenced in a study of T cells in Graves' hyperthyroidism and ophthalmopathy (dated by TCRdb to the late 2010s). Receptor amplification or capture employed multiplex PCR. Reads for this sample came from an Illumina HiSeq 2000. The TCR beta CDR3 regions were amplified from RNA transcripts. The first round of RT-PCR for the TCR CDR3 was performed with the HTBI primer set and the Qiagen OneStep RT-PCR kit. TCRdb reworked the public reads: Q25 trimming with fastp, MiXCR clone assembly, productive beta chains retained. Every distinct CDR3 protein forms one entry, paired with its most common genes and DNA. The sample table contains about 840,000 distinct CDR3 sequences; only one count was recorded for about 38% of them. The top ten clonotypes cover approximately 8.7% of the sample. Source material: blood. The receptor set was obtained from a man aged 18 to 35 with Graves' hyperthyroidism.

This chain joins TRBV15 and TRBJ1-1; D not resolved. Trimming removed 3 bases from V and 0 bases from J, with 14 bases in between. Germline-derived CDR1 and CDR2 are LNHNV and YYDKDF (reference sequence). The length of the CDR3 is 16 residues. CDR3 sequence reads: CATSSFGVNVNTEAFF. DNA for the CDR3: TGTGCCACCAGCAGCTTTGGGGTCAACGTGAACACTGAAGCTTTCTTT.

This clonotype was seen only a few times. The V and J genes are TRBV5-6 and TRBJ1-1, with 7 bases lining up with TRBD1. Germline-derived CDR1 and CDR2 are SGHDT and YYEEEE. V was clipped by 0 bases and J by 10 bases; unmatched bases: 6. This CDR3 is 13 amino acids long. As DNA, the CDR3 is TGTGCCAGCAGCTTGGGTGGGGACAGTGGAGCTTTCTTT. It specifies CASSLGGDSGAFF.

As to this clonotype: Being one base from a much bigger clone, this may be a read error. The rearrangement links TRBV29-1 to TRBJ1-1; tentatively, D is TRBD1 (5 bases). V was shortened by 7 bases and J by 1 base, with 16 bases between the two germline ends. Germline CDR1 reads SQVTM; CDR2 reads ANQGSEA. The CDR3 extends over 14 amino acids. The CDR3 nucleotides are TGCAGCGCTTGGGGCCAACTGGGGAACACTGAAGCTTTCTTT. This translates into CSAWGQLGNTEAFF. Looking up the rest from reference TRBV29-1 and TRBJ1-1 gives the full variable domain: SAVISQKPSRDICQRGTSLTIQCQVDSQVTMMFWYRQQPGQSLTLIATANQGSEATYESGFVIDKFPISRPNLTFSTLTVSNMSPEDSSIYLCSAWGQLGNTEAFFGQGTRLTVV.

The rearrangement uses TRBV15 and TRBJ2-1, with TRBD2 matching over 9 bases. The germline gives CDR1 LNHNV, CDR2 YYDKDF (reference sequence). The ends lost 3 bases at V and 3 bases at J; junction bases unmatched: 6. This CDR3 contains 16 residues. CDR3 sequence reads: CATSRAGTSSYNEQFF. CDR3 nucleotide sequence: TGTGCCACCAGCAGGGCCGGGACTAGCAGCTACAATGAGCAGTTCTTC. The variable domain in full, completed from reference TRBV15 and TRBJ2-1, reads DAMVIQNPRYQVTQFGKPVTLSCSQTLNHNVMYWYQQKSSQAPKLLFHYYDKDFNNEADTPDNFQSRRPNTSFCFLDIRSPGLGDTAMYLCATSRAGTSSYNEQFFGPGTRLTVL.

This chain uses TRBV7-9 with TRBJ2-5, with D uncertain. Germline V lookup: CDR1 SEHNR, CDR2 FQNEAQ (reference sequence). The CDR3 runs 14 residues. V dropped 3 bases and J dropped 3 bases, with 11 bases sitting between them. The CDR3 reads CASSFPSSEETQYF. The CDR3 DNA is TGTGCCAGCAGCTTCCCCTCGAGCGAAGAGACCCAGTACTTC.

This clonotype appeared a few times. The chain has TRBV7-2 and TRBJ1-1, with TRBD1 matching 8 bases. The V gene end was trimmed by 4 bases and the J gene end by 2 bases; junction bases not matched to a gene: 12. The CDR3 has 17 residues. CDR1 is SGHTA and CDR2 is FQGNSA in the germline V gene. The CDR3 DNA follows: TGTGCCAGCAGCTCTAGGACAGGGTATGATACTAACACTGAAGCTTTCTTT. As protein: CASSSRTGYDTNTEAFF.

This chain connects TRBV25-1 to TRBJ2-2; D ambiguous. CDR1 and CDR2 from the germline V gene are MGHDK and SYGVNS. The CDR3 is 14 amino acids. V was clipped by 1 base and J by 7 bases, with 10 bases between them. CDR3 nucleotides: TGTGCCAGCAGTGAATCCCCAGCTAGCGGGGAGCTGTTTTTT. Translation: CASSESPASGELFF.

The chain recombines TRBV19 with TRBJ2-6, with D hard to call. Trimming cost V 1 base and J 0 bases, with 13 bases left between them. Germline CDR1 LNHDA, CDR2 SQIVND (reference sequence). The CDR3 consists of 18 residues. CDR3 protein: CASSIGKGFGSGANVLTF. The CDR3 nucleotides read TGTGCCAGTAGTATAGGAAAGGGTTTTGGCTCTGGGGCCAACGTCCTGACTTTC.

In its sample, this clonotype was seen many times. J is TRBJ1-2 and V is TRBV4-2; D gene unclear. Germline lookup yields CDR1 LGHNA and CDR2 YNFKEQ. Trimming stripped 0 bases from V and 8 bases from J, with 7 bases between. The CDR3 has 12 residues. Here the CDR3 reads CASSQDGEGYTF. In nucleotides, the CDR3 is TGTGCCAGCAGCCAAGACGGGGAGGGCTACACCTTC.

This clonotype was detected ten times or more. The rearrangement links TRBV7-2 to TRBJ1-6; D is unclear. Germline CDR1 and CDR2: SGHTA and FQGNSA. V was cut by 3 bases and J by 6 bases, with 9 bases left in between. The CDR3 spans 14 residues. The CDR3 loop is CASSFRGINSPLHF. CDR3 DNA sequence: TGTGCCAGCAGCTTCCGGGGAATTAATTCACCCCTCCACTTT.

The V and J genes are TRBV29-1 and TRBJ1-1; possibly TRBD1 for D (5 bases). The germline gives CDR1 SQVTM, CDR2 ANQGSEA. The CDR3 is made up of 14 amino acids. Trimming cost V 6 bases and J 1 base, with 15 bases left between them. CDR3 sequence: CSVLFRDGNTEAFF. The CDR3 coding sequence is TGCAGCGTCCTTTTCCGGGACGGGAACACTGAAGCTTTCTTT.

V is TRBV2 and J is TRBJ1-5; TRBD1 is a possible D gene (6 bases). V lost 6 bases and J lost 3, with 24 bases in between. This CDR3 spans 18 amino acids. Germline CDR1 is SNHLY and CDR2 is FYNNEI. CDR3 loop: CASSHGASGGASNQPQHF. CDR3 coding DNA: TGTGCCAGCAGCCATGGGGCTAGCGGGGGGGCCTCCAATCAGCCCCAGCATTTT.

A few counts support this clonotype. The V and J genes are TRBV20-1 and TRBJ2-7; 9 bases line up with TRBD2. The V gene end was trimmed by 0 bases and the J gene end by 4 bases; junction bases not matched to a gene: 7. The V gene's germline CDR1 is DFQATT and CDR2 SNEGSKA (reference sequence). This CDR3 comprises 15 residues. The CDR3 region has the DNA TGCAGTGCTAGAGATACGCGGGAGGGGAAATACGAGCAGTACTTC. This encodes CSARDTREGKYEQYF.

The chain joins TRBV4-1 to TRBJ1-5; no definite D call. The CDR3 is made up of 14 amino acids. V lost 4 bases and J 4 bases, leaving 11 bases between the germline ends. Germline-derived CDR1 and CDR2 are MGHRA and YSYEKL. CDR3 loop: CASSPGSLNQPQHF. The CDR3 coding sequence is TGCGCCAGCAGCCCCGGGTCTCTGAATCAGCCCCAGCATTTT.

This chain connects TRBV19 to TRBJ1-5; D possibly corresponds to TRBD1 (6 bases). V was trimmed by 3 bases and J by 2 bases, leaving 23 bases between them. Per the germline V gene, CDR1 is LNHDA and CDR2 is SQIVND (reference sequence). There are 19 residues in the CDR3. The CDR3 spells CASSIGMSGAYERNQPQHF. The CDR3 DNA follows: TGTGCCAGTAGTATTGGAATGTCAGGGGCATATGAGCGCAATCAGCCCCAGCATTTT. The full variable domain, in which reference TRBV19 and TRBJ1-5 provide the parts outside the CDR3, is DGGITQSPKYLFRKEGQNVTLSCEQNLNHDAMYWYRQDPGQGLRLIYYSQIVNDFQKGDIAEGYSVSREKKESFPLTVTSAQKNPTAFYLCASSIGMSGAYERNQPQHFGDGTRLSIL.

A few counts support this clonotype. The rearrangement links TRBV13 to TRBJ1-2; 8 nucleotides match TRBD1. Germline CDR1 and CDR2: PRHDT and FYEKMQ (reference sequence). This CDR3 is 14 amino acids long. J lost 4 bases, V lost 5 bases, and 6 bases had no gene match. CDR3 sequence: CASSTLTGAYGYTF. The CDR3 DNA reads TGTGCCAGCAGCACCTTGACAGGGGCCTATGGCTACACCTTC.

This clonotype was observed a handful of times. The chain couples TRBV9 to TRBJ1-2, with 7 bases aligning to TRBD1. The CDR3 runs to 15 residues. Germline CDR1 and CDR2: SGDLS and YYNGEE. V trimming: 7 bases; J trimming: 5 bases; junction bases outside the gene matches: 14. CDR3 protein: CASGVTGTSHYGYTF. CDR3 nucleotides: TGTGCCAGCGGAGTGACAGGGACATCCCATTATGGCTACACCTTC.

This clonotype was observed many times. This chain connects TRBV7-6 to TRBJ1-2; the D gene is possibly TRBD1 (6 bases). The CDR3 length is 16 residues. Germline V CDR1 and CDR2: SGHVS, FNYEAQ. V lost 0 bases to trimming and J lost 6 bases, with 17 bases between them. DNA for the CDR3: TGTGCCAGCAGCTTAGCCCCTACGACAGGTTTGGATGGCTACACCTTC. This translates into CASSLAPTTGLDGYTF.

V usage is TRBV5-1 and J usage is TRBJ2-2; D is perhaps TRBD1 (5 bases). Germline V gene data show CDR1 as SGHRS and CDR2 as YFSETQ. V lost 0 bases and J 1 base, leaving 10 bases between the germline ends. This CDR3 comprises 16 residues. CDR3 in amino acids: CASSLGDSLNTGELFF. CDR3 nucleotides: TGCGCCAGCAGCTTGGGCGACAGCTTGAACACCGGGGAGCTGTTTTTT.